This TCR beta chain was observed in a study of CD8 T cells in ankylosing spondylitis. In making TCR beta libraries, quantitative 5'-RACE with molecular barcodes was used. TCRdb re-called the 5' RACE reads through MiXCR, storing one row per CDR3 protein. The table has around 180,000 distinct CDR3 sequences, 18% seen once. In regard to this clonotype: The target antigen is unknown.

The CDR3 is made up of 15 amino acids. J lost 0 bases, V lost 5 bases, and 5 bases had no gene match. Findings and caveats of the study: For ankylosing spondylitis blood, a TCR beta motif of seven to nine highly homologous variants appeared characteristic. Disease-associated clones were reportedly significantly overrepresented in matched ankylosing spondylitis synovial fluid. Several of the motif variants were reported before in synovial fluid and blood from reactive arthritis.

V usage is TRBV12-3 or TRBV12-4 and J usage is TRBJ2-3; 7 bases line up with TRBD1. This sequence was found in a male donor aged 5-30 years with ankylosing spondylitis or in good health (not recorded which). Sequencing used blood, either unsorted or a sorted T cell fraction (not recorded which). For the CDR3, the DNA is TGTGCCAGCAGTCACGGACAGGCGAGCACAGATACGCAGTATTTT. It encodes CASSHGQASTDTQYF.